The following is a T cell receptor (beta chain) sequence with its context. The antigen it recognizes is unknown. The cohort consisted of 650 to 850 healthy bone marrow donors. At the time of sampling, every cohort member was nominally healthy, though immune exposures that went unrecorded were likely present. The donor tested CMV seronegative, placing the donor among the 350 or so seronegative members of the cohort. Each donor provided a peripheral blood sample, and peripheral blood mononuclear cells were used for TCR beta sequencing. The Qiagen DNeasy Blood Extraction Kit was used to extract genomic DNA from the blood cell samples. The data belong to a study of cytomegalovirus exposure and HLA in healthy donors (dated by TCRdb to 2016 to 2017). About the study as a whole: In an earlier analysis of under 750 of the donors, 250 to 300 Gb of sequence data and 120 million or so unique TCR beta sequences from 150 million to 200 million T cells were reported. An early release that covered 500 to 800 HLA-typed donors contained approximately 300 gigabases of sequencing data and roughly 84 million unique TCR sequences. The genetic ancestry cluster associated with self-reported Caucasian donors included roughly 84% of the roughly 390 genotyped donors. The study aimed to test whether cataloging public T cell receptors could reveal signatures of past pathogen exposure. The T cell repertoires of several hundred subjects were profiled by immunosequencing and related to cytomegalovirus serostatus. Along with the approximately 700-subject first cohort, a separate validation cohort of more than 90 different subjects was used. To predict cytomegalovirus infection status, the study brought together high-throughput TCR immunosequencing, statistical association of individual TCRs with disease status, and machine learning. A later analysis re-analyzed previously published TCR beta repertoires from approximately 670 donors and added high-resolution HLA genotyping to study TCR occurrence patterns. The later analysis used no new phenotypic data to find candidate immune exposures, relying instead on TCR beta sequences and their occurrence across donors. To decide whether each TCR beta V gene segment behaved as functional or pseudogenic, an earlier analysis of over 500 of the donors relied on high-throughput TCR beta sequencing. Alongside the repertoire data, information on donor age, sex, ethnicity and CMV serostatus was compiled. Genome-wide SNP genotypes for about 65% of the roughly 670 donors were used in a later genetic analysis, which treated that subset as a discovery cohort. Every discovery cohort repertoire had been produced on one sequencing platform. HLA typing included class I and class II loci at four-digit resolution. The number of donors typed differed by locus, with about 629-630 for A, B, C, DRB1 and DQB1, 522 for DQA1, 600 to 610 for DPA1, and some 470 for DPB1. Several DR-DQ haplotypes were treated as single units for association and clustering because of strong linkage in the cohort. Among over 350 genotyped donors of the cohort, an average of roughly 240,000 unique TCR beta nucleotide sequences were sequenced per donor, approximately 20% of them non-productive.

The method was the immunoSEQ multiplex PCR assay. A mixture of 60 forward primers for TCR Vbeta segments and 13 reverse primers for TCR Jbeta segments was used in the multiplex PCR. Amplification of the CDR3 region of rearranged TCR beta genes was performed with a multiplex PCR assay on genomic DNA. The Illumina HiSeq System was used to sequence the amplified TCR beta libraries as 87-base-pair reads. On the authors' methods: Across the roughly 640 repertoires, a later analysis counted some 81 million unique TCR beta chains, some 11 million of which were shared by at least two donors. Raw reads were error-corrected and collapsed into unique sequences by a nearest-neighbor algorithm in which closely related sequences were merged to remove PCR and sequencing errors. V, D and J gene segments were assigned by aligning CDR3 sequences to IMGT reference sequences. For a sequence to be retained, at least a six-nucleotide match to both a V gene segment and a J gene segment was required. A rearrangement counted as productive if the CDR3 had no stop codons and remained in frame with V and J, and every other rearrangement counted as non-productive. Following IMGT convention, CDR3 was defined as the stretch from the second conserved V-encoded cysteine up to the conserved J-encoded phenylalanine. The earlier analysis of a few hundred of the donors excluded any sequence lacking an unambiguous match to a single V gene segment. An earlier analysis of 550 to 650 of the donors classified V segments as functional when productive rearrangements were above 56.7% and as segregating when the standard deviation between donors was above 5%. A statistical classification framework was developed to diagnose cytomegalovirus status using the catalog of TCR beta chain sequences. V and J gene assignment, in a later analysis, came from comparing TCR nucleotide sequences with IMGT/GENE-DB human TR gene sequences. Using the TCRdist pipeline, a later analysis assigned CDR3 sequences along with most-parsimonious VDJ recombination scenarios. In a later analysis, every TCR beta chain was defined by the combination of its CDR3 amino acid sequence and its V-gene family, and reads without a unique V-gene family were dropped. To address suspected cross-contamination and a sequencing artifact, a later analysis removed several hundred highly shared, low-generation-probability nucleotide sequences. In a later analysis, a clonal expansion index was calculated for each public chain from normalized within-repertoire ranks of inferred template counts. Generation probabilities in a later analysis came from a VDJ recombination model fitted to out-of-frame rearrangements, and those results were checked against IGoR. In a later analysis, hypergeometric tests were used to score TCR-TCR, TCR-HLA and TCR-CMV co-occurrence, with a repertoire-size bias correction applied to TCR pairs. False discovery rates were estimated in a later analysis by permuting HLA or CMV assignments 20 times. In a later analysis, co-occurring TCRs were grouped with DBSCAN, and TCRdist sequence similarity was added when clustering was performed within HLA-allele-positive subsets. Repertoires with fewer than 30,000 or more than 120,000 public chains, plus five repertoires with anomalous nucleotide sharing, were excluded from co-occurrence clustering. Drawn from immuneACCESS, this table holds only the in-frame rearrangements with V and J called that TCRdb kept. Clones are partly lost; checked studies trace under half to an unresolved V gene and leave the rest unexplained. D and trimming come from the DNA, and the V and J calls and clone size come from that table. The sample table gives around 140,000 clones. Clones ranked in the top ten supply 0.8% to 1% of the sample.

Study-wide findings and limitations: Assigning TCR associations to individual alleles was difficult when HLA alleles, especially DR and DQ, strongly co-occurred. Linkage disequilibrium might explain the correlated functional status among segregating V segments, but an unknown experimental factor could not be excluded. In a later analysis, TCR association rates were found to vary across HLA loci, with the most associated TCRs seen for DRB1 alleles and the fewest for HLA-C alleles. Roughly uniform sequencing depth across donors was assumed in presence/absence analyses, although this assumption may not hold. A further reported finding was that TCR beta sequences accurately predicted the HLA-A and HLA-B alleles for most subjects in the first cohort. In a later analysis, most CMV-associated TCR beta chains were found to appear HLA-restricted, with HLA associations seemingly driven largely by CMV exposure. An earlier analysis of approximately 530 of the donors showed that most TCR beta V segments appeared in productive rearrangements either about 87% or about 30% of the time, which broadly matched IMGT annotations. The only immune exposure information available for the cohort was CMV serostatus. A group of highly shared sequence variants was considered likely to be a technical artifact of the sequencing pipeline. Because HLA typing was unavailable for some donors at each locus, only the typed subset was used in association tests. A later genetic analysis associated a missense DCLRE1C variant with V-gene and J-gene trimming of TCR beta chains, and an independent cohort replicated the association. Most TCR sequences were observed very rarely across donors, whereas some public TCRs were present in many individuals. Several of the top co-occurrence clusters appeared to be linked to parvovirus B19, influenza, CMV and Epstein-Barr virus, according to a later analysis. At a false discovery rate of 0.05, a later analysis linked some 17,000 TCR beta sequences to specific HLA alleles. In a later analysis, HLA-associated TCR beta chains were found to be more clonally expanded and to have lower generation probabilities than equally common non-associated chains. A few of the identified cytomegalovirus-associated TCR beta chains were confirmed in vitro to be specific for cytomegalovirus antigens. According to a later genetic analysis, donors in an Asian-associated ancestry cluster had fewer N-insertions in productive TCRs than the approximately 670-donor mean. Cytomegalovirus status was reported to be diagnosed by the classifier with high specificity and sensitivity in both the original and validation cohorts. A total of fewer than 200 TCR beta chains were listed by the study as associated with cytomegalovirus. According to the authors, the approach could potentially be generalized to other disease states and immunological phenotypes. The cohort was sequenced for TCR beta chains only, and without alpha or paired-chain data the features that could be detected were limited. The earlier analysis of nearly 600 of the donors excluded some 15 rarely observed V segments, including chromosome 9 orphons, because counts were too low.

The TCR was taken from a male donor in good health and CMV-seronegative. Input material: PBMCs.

The nucleotides are TGTGCCAGCAGCCCGGGACAGCGGCCTGAAGCTTTCTTT. This encodes CASSPGQRPEAFF. The V and J genes are TRBV5-6 and TRBJ1-1, and TRBD1 matches 7 of the central bases. Unmatched junction bases come to 6, with V trimmed by 4 bases and J by 6 bases. From the germline V gene, CDR1 is SGHDT and CDR2 is YYEEEE. There are 13 amino acids in the CDR3, from cysteine to phenylalanine inclusive. Only the CDR3 region is kept as DNA, spanning 39 bases read in frame from base 1.